The rows below give T cell receptor beta chains drawn from one sample of a study of T-cell reconstitution after alpha-beta-depleted transplantation in children. Each CDR3 protein is one row after TCRdb ran MiXCR on the PCR reads. The sample shows approximately 230,000 distinct CDR3 sequences, roughly 23% of them seen only once. The specimen was PBMCs, collected before TCRalphabeta/CD19-depleted stem cell transplant. The receptors originated from a girl aged 2 to 10 with Fanconi anemia, due to receive a stem cell transplant. The CDR3 runs from the conserved cysteine through the conserved F or W.

>TRBJ2-1|TRBV7-3
CASSSSLAMEYEQFF
>TRBJ2-7|TRBV29-1
CSVGPTGTTYEQYF
>TRBJ2-1|TRBV12-3/TRBV12-4
CASSPGSPNNEQFF
>TRBJ1-1|TRBV25-1
CASRGVFGFAEAFF
>TRBJ2-5|TRBV11-1
CASSKGTGLIETQYF
>TRBJ2-5|TRBV20-1
CSARVGTGEWETQYF
>TRBJ2-7|TRBV20-1
CSADLGGYEQYF
>TRBJ2-7|TRBV7-2
CASSLDLSGGYEQYF
>TRBJ2-1|TRBV7-3
CASSLTGTSSNEQFF
>TRBJ2-7|TRBV28
CASRDRNRDEQYF
>TRBJ2-7|TRBV13
CASSLGPGFLPHSYEQYF
>TRBJ2-5|TRBV29-1
CSASRGKETQYF
>TRBJ2-3|TRBV12-3/TRBV12-4
CASSSGTSGRTDTQYF
>TRBJ2-5|TRBV29-1
CSVVSGQESQYF
>TRBJ1-2|TRBV28
CASSHMGQNYGYTF
>TRBJ1-5|TRBV20-1
CSARNRLRYSNQPQHF
>TRBJ2-7|TRBV20-1
CSAFRGGTYEQYF
>TRBJ2-5|TRBV7-2
CASSFPGLAGETQYF
>TRBJ1-3|TRBV7-9
CASSLLSGGTGNTIYF
>TRBJ2-1|TRBV4-2
CASSPTRVENEQFF
>TRBJ2-5|TRBV29-1
CSPLVEETQYF
>TRBJ2-3|TRBV7-2
CASSLVASGGTSTDTQYF
>TRBJ1-2|TRBV29-1
CSVEEYGTGEGSDGYTF
>TRBJ2-7|TRBV10-3
CAISGLANKSYEQYF
>TRBJ2-7|TRBV12-3/TRBV12-4
CASSLVPGVSYEQYF
>TRBJ2-7|TRBV20-1
CSASWPSGISYEQYF
>TRBJ2-3|TRBV18
CASSPLGQRQNTDTQYF
>TRBJ2-5|TRBV20-1
CSANLGLRQTQYF
>TRBJ2-7|TRBV29-1
CSVTTGVEQYF
>TRBJ2-1|TRBV6-1
CASSPAGGNEQFF
>TRBJ2-3|TRBV5-1
CASSLVLGGADTQYF
>TRBJ2-3|TRBV4-2
CASSQGDSPSTDTQYF
>TRBJ2-1|TRBV29-1
CSVWGPGRTSYNEQFF
>TRBJ2-7|TRBV12-3/TRBV12-4
CASSKTGQGVEQYF
>TRBJ1-1|TRBV29-1
CSVAVRTVDTEAFF
>TRBJ2-7|TRBV15
CATSTQAGSYEQYF
>TRBJ2-1|TRBV6-1
CASSMSASGGNEQFF
>TRBJ2-5|TRBV5-1
CASSLLPQGETQYF
>TRBJ2-3|TRBV2
CATQRSTDTQYF
>TRBJ2-5|TRBV6-5
CASSYLLGTEGQETQYF
>TRBJ1-2|TRBV7-9
CASSIGRAVTYGYTF
>TRBJ2-1|TRBV29-1
CSVASAGVHGEQFF
>TRBJ2-7|TRBV6-9
CASSYSFTSPNEQYF
>TRBJ1-5|TRBV12-3/TRBV12-4
CASSQTDRSNQPQHF
>TRBJ2-5|TRBV7-9
CASSLIGQQETQYF
>TRBJ1-2|TRBV12-3/TRBV12-4
CASSLGQGFGYTF
>TRBJ1-1|TRBV20-1
CSARTFRVGTEAFF
>TRBJ1-2|TRBV20-1
CSARDGARNGYTF
>TRBJ2-1|TRBV29-1
CSANGGTSGKRNNEQFF
>TRBJ2-1|TRBV20-1
CSAATSDPYNEQFF
>TRBJ2-3|TRBV20-1
CSARVGLAKITDTQYF
>TRBJ2-7|TRBV20-1
CSASYTTIGGGQYF
>TRBJ2-7|TRBV5-1
CASRLAPSYEQYF
>TRBJ2-3|TRBV29-1
CSVGDNFTDTQYF
>TRBJ1-1|TRBV20-1
CSARFYEGGTEAFF